These T cell receptor beta chains were read from a single sample in a study of T cell responses to AZD1222 COVID-19 vaccine. The table came from immunoSEQ multiplex PCR; TCRdb's copy has only in-frame clones and leaves some out. Of around 120,000 clones listed, around nine tenths are singletons. The sample here was peripheral blood, taken on day 0 of AZD1222 vaccination. The source is an adult in good health. Each CDR3 is given with its conserved first and last residue. D genes are given only for firm matches. For some rows the clone size is stated as once, few or many, or as a class when expanded; others skip it.

j_call d_call clone_size v_call cdr3_aa cdr3_nt
TRBJ2-3 . . TRBV4-1 CASSQGDRLRADTQYF TGCGCCAGCAGCCAAGGAGACAGACTTAGGGCAGATACGCAGTATTTT
TRBJ1-6 . . TRBV7-2 CASSPRWNSPLHF TGTGCCAGCAGCCCGCGATGGAATTCACCCCTCCACTTT
TRBJ2-1 TRBD2 . TRBV6-6 CASSFEWGGAYNEQFF TGTGCCAGCAGTTTTGAGTGGGGGGGGGCCTACAATGAGCAGTTCTTC
TRBJ1-1 . . TRBV27 CASRAGAAEAFF TGTGCCAGCAGGGCGGGGGCGGCTGAAGCTTTCTTT
TRBJ1-5 . . TRBV6-2/TRBV6-3 CASSKGVQANQPQHF TGTGCCAGCAGCAAGGGGGTTCAGGCCAATCAGCCCCAGCATTTT
TRBJ2-7 TRBD2 . TRBV7-9 CASSLQRGSYEQYF TGTGCCAGCAGCTTACAGCGGGGCTCCTACGAGCAGTACTTC
TRBJ2-1 TRBD1 . TRBV2 CASRAGTGNEQFF TGTGCCAGCAGGGCCGGGACAGGCAATGAGCAGTTCTTC
TRBJ1-1 . . TRBV30 CAWSRGSTEAFF TGTGCCTGGTCGCGGGGGAGCACTGAAGCTTTCTTT
TRBJ2-3 TRBD2 . TRBV19 CATRREEVTDTQYF TGTGCCACCAGACGGGAGGAGGTCACAGATACGCAGTATTTT
TRBJ1-5 . . TRBV5-8 CASSSQGLSNQPQHF TGTGCCAGCAGCTCGCAGGGACTTAGCAATCAGCCCCAGCATTTT
TRBJ1-4 . . TRBV3-1/TRBV3-2 CASSQRDRITNEKLFF TGTGCCAGCAGCCAACGCGACCGCATAACTAATGAAAAACTGTTTTTT
TRBJ2-1 TRBD2 few TRBV5-1 CASSLARETPNEQFF TGCGCCAGCAGCTTGGCGCGGGAGACGCCCAATGAGCAGTTCTTC
TRBJ2-1 TRBD2 . TRBV19 CASSIDGTSRHEQFF TGTGCCAGTAGTATAGACGGGACTAGTCGACATGAGCAGTTCTTC
TRBJ1-1 . . TRBV2 CASSRTSAEAFF TGTGCCAGCAGCCGGACATCGGCTGAAGCTTTCTTT
TRBJ1-1 . . TRBV19 CASSIDLEDTEAFF TGTGCCAGTAGTATAGATCTTGAGGACACTGAAGCTTTCTTT
TRBJ2-1 TRBD2 . TRBV4-2 CASSQDWTSGAYNEQFF TGTGCCAGCAGCCAAGATTGGACTAGCGGGGCCTACAATGAGCAGTTCTTC
TRBJ1-6 . . TRBV9 CASSVGQSRSYNSPLHF TGTGCCAGCAGCGTAGGCCAGAGTAGGTCCTATAATTCACCCCTCCACTTT
TRBJ1-5 . . TRBV5-6 CASSLGPGPQPQHF TGTGCCAGCAGCTTGGGTCCCGGCCCTCAGCCCCAGCATTTT
TRBJ2-7 TRBD1 . TRBV19 CASRPGQVGEQYF TGTGCCAGTAGACCGGGACAGGTAGGGGAGCAGTACTTC
TRBJ1-1 . . TRBV5-1 CASSTIAGNTEAFF TGCGCCAGCAGCACTATTGCAGGCAACACTGAAGCTTTCTTT
TRBJ1-1 TRBD1 once TRBV19 CASSPEGQGDSEAFF TGTGCCAGTAGTCCCGAGGGACAGGGGGATTCGGAAGCTTTCTTT
TRBJ2-4 . . TRBV4-2 CASSQEAASRLKNIQYF TGTGCCAGCAGCCAAGAGGCGGCTAGCAGACTCAAAAACATTCAGTACTTC
TRBJ2-7 . . TRBV29-1 CSVEGSLGYEQYF TGCAGCGTTGAGGGCTCGCTAGGATACGAGCAGTACTTC
TRBJ1-2 . once TRBV14 CASSRRQGMGLGYGYTF TGTGCCAGCAGTCGTCGGCAGGGAATGGGTCTGGGGTATGGCTACACCTTC
TRBJ2-1 TRBD2 . TRBV10-3 CAIGGLAGDNNEQFF TGTGCCATCGGCGGATTAGCGGGAGATAACAATGAGCAGTTCTTC
TRBJ1-1 . . TRBV5-5 CASSSPAGRSEAFF TGTGCCAGCAGCTCCCCCGCCGGGAGGTCTGAAGCTTTCTTT
TRBJ2-7 TRBD1 . TRBV25-1 CASSESGGGSYEQYF TGTGCCAGCAGTGAATCAGGGGGCGGCTCCTACGAGCAGTACTTC
TRBJ1-1 TRBD1 once TRBV5-4 CASSLAGGNTEAFF TGTGCCAGCAGCTTGGCAGGGGGTAACACTGAAGCTTTCTTT
TRBJ1-2 TRBD1 . TRBV14 CASSRTGVNGYTF TGTGCCAGCAGCAGGACAGGGGTGAATGGCTACACCTTC
TRBJ2-7 TRBD2 . TRBV19 CASSMGGDEQYF TGTGCCAGTAGTATGGGAGGGGACGAGCAGTACTTC
TRBJ2-3 . . TRBV4-3 CASSQDRRMATQYF TGCGCCAGCAGCCAAGATCGGCGGATGGCGACGCAGTATTTT
TRBJ2-7 . . TRBV3-1/TRBV3-2 CASSHSGRDRSYEQYF TGTGCCAGCAGCCATTCGGGCCGCGACCGCTCCTACGAGCAGTACTTC
TRBJ2-3 . . TRBV2 CASRALARTDTQYF TGTGCCAGCAGGGCGCTAGCGCGCACAGATACGCAGTATTTT
TRBJ2-1 TRBD2 . TRBV5-1 CASSFPLAGSADEQFF TGCGCCAGCAGCTTCCCTCTAGCGGGATCAGCCGATGAGCAGTTCTTC
TRBJ1-1 . . TRBV12-3/TRBV12-4 CASSGFKNTEAFF TGTGCCAGCAGTGGATTTAAGAACACTGAAGCTTTCTTT
TRBJ2-5 . . TRBV9 CASSVDAEGTQYF TGTGCCAGCAGCGTAGATGCGGAGGGGACCCAGTACTTC
TRBJ2-1 TRBD2 . TRBV15 CATSSRTSGGNEQFF TGTGCCACCAGCAGCCGGACTAGCGGGGGGAATGAGCAGTTCTTC
TRBJ1-6 . . TRBV6-6 CATRWGMESNSPLHF TGTGCCACAAGGTGGGGGATGGAGAGTAATTCACCCCTCCACTTT
TRBJ2-5 . . TRBV6-5 CASSPAPPQETQYF TGTGCCAGCAGCCCCGCTCCGCCCCAAGAGACCCAGTACTTC